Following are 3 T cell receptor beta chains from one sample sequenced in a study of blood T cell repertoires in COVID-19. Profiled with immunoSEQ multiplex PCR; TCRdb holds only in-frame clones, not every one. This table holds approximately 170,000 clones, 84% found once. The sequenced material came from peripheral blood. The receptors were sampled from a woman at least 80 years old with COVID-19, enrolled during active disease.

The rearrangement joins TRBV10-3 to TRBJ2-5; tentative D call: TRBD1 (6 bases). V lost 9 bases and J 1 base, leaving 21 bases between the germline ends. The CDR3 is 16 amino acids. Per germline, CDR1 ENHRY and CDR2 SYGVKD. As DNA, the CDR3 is TGTGCCATAGGGGGAAGTGAACAGACCATCCAAGAGACCCAGTACTTC. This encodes CAIGGSEQTIQETQYF.

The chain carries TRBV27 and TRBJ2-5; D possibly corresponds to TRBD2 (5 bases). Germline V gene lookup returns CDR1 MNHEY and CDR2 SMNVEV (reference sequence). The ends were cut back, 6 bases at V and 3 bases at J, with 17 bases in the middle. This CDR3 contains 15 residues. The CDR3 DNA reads TGTGCCAGCAGGACCGGGATATTCAAAGAAGAGACCCAGTACTTC. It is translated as CASRTGIFKEETQYF.

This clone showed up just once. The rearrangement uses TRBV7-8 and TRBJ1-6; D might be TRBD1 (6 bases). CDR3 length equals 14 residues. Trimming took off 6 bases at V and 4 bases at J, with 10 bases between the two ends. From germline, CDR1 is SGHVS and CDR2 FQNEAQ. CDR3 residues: CASSRDTYNSPLHF. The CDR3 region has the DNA TGTGCCAGCAGTCGGGACACTTATAATTCACCCCTCCACTTT. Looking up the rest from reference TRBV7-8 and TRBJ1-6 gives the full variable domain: GAGVSQSPRYKVAKRGQDVALRCDPISGHVSLFWYQQALGQGPEFLTYFQNEAQLDKSGLPSDRFFAERPEGSVSTLKIQRTQQEDSAVYLCASSRDTYNSPLHFGNGTRLTVT.